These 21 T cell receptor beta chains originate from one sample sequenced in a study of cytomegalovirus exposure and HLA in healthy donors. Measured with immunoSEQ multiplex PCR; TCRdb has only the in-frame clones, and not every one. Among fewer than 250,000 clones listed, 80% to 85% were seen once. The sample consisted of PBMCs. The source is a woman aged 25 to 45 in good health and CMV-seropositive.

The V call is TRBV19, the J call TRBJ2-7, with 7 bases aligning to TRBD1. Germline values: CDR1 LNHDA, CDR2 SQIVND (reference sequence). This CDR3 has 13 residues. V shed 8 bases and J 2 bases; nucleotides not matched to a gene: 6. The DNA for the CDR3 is TGTGCCAGTGGGACAGCCGCAGCCTACGAGCAGTACTTC. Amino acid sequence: CASGTAAAYEQYF.

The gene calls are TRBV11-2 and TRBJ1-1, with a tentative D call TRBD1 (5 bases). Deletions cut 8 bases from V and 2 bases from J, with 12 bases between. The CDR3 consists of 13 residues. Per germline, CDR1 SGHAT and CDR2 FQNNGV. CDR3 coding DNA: TGTGCCAGCCGGCAGGGAGGAAACACTGAAGCTTTCTTT. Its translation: CASRQGGNTEAFF. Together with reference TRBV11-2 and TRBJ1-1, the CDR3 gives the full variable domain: EAGVAQSPRYKIIEKRQSVAFWCNPISGHATLYWYQQILGQGPKLLIQFQNNGVVDDSQLPKDRFSAERLKGVDSTLKIQPAKLEDSAVYLCASRQGGNTEAFFGQGTRLTVV.

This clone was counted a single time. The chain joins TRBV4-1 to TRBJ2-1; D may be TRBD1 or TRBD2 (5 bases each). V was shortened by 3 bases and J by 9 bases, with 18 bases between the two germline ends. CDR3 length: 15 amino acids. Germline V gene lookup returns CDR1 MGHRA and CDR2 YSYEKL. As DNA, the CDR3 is TGCGCCAGCAGCCAGACTCGGGACCCAGGGCGTGAGCAGTTCTTC. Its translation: CASSQTRDPGREQFF.

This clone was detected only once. The CDR3 loop reads CAWSRGDRDTGELFF. The CDR3 region has the DNA TGTGCCTGGAGTAGGGGGGACCGAGACACCGGGGAGCTGTTTTTT. This chain connects TRBV30 to TRBJ2-2; D possibly uses TRBD1 or TRBD2 (6 bases each). CDR1 GTSNPN and CDR2 SVGIG come from the germline V gene (reference sequence). The CDR3 totals 15 residues. Trimming pared 2 bases from V and 3 bases from J, leaving 13 bases between.

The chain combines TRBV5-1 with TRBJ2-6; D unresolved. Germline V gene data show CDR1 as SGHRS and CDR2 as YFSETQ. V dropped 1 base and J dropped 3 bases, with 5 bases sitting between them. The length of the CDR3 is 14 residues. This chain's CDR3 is CASSLSDGANVLTF. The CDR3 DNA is TGCGCCAGCAGCTTGTCAGATGGGGCCAACGTCCTGACTTTC.

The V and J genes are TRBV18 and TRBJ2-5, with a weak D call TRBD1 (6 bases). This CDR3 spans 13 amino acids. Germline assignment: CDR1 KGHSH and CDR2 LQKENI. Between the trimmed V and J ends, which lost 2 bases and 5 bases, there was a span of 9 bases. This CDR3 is CASSPSDRETQYF. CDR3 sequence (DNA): TGTGCCAGCTCACCATCCGACAGGGAGACCCAGTACTTC.

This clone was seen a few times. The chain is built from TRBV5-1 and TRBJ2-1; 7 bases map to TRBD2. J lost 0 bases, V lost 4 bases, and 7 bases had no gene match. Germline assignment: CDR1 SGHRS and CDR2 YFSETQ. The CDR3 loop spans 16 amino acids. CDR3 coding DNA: TGCGCCAGCAGCATAGGACTAGGAAGCTCCTACAATGAGCAGTTCTTC. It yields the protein CASSIGLGSSYNEQFF. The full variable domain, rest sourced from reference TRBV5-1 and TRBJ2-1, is KAGVTQTPRYLIKTRGQQVTLSCSPISGHRSVSWYQQTPGQGLQFLFEYFSETQRNKGNFPGRFSGRQFSNSRSEMNVSTLELGDSALYLCASSIGLGSSYNEQFFGPGTRLTVL.

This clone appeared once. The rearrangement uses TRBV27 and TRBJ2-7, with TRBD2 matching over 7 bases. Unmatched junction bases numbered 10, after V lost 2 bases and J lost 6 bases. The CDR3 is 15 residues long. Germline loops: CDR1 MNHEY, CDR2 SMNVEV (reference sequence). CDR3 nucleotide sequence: TGTGCCAGCAGTTTAAGCGGGACGGCACGAGGCGAGCAGTACTTC. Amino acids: CASSLSGTARGEQYF.

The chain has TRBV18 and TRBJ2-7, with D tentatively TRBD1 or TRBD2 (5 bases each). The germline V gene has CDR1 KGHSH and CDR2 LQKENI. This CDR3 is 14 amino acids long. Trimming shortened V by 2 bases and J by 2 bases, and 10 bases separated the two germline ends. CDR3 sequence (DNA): TGTGCCAGCTCACCAGGGACCGGCCCCTACGAGCAGTACTTC. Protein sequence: CASSPGTGPYEQYF.

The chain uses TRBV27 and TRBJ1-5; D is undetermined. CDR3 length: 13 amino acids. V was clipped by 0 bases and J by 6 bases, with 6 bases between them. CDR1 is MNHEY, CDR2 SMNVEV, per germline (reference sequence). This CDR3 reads CASSLSQVQPQHF. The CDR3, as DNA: TGTGCCAGCAGTTTATCTCAGGTTCAGCCCCAGCATTTT.

The CDR3: CASSLIGTGTGYTF. The DNA for the CDR3 is TGTGCCAGCAGTTTAATCGGGACAGGGACTGGCTACACCTTC. V gene TRBV27 combines with J gene TRBJ1-2, with 9 bases fitting TRBD1. V lost 2 bases, J lost 7 bases, and 5 bases stayed unmatched. CDR1 is MNHEY and CDR2 is SMNVEV in the germline V gene (reference sequence). The CDR3 length is 14 residues.

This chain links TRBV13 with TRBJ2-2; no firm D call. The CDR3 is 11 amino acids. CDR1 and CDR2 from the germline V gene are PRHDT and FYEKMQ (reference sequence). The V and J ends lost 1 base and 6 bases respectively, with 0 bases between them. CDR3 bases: TGTGCCAGCAGCTTAGCCGGGGAGCTGTTTTTT. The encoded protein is CASSLAGELFF.

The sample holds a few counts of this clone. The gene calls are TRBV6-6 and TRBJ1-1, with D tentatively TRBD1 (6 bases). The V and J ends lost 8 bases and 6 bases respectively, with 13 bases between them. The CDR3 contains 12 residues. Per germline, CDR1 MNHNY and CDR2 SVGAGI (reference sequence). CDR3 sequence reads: CASGQQGAEAFF. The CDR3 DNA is TGTGCCAGCGGTCAACAGGGTGCTGAAGCTTTCTTT.

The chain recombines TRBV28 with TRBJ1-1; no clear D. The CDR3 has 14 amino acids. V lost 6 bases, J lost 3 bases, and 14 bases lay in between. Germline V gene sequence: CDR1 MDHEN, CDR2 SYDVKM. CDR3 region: CASRRALRDTEAFF. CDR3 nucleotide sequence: TGTGCCAGCAGGCGGGCCTTAAGGGACACTGAAGCTTTCTTT.

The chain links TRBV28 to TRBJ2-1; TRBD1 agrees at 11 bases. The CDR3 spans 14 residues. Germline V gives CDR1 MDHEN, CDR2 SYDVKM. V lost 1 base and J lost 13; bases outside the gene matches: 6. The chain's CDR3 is CASSLYRDRGEQFF. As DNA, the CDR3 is TGTGCCAGCAGTTTATATAGGGACAGGGGGGAACAGTTCTTC.

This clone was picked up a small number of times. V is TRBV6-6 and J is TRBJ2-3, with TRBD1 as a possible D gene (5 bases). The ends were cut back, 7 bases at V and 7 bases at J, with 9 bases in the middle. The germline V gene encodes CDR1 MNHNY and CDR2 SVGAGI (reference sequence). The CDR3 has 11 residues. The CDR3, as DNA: TGTGCCAGCACTGACAGAAATACGCAGTATTTT. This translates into CASTDRNTQYF.

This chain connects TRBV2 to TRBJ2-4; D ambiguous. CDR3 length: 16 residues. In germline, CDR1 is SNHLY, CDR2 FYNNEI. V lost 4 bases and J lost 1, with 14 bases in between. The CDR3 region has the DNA TGTGCCAGCAGTGCAGGCCTTACCGCCGCCAAAAACATTCAGTACTTC. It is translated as CASSAGLTAAKNIQYF.

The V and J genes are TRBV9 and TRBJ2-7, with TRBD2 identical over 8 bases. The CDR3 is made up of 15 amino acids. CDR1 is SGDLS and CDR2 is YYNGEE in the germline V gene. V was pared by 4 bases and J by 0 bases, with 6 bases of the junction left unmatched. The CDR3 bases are TGTGCCAGCAGCCCTTCCGGGACTAGCTCCTACGAGCAGTACTTC. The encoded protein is CASSPSGTSSYEQYF.

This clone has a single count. CDR3 in amino acids: CASSLQGMNEKLFF. The DNA of the CDR3 is TGTGCCAGCAGCTTACAGGGGATGAATGAAAAACTGTTTTTT. The rearrangement links TRBV7-9 to TRBJ1-4; a possible D gene is TRBD1 (6 bases). Germline lookup yields CDR1 SEHNR and CDR2 FQNEAQ (reference sequence). Trimming stripped 2 bases from V and 5 bases from J, with 9 bases between. The CDR3 consists of 14 residues.

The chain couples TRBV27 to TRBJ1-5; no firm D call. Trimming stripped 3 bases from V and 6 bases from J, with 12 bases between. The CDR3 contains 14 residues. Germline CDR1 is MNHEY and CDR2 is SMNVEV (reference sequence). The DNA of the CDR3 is TGTGCCAGCAGTTTCGCGGCAGGTAGTCAGCCCCAGCATTTT. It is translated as CASSFAAGSQPQHF.

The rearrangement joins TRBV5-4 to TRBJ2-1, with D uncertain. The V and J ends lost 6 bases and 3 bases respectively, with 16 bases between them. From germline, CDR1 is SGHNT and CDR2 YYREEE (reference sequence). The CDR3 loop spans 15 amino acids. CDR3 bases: TGTGCCAGCACCCAAGCTAGGGCCCTCTACAATGAGCAGTTCTTC. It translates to CASTQARALYNEQFF. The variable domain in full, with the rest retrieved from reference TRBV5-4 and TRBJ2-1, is ETGVTQSPTHLIKTRGQQVTLRCSSQSGHNTVSWYQQALGQGPQFIFQYYREEENGRGNFPPRFSGLQFPNYSSELNVNALELDDSALYLCASTQARALYNEQFFGPGTRLTVL.